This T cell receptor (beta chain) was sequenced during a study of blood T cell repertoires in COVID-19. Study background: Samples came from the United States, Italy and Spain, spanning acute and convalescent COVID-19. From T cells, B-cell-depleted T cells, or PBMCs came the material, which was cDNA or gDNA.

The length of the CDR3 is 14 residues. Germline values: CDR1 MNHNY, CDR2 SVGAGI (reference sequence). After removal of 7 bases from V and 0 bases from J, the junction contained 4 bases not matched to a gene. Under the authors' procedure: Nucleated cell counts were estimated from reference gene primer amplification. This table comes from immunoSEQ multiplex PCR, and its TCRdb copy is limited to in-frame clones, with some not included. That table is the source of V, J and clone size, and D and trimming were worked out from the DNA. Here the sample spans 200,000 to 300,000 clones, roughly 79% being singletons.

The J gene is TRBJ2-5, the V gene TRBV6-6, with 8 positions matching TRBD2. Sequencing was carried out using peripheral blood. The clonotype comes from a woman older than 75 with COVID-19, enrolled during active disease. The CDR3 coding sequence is TGTGCCAGCATTCCGGGGGGGAACCAAGAGACCCAGTACTTC. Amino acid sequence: CASIPGGNQETQYF.